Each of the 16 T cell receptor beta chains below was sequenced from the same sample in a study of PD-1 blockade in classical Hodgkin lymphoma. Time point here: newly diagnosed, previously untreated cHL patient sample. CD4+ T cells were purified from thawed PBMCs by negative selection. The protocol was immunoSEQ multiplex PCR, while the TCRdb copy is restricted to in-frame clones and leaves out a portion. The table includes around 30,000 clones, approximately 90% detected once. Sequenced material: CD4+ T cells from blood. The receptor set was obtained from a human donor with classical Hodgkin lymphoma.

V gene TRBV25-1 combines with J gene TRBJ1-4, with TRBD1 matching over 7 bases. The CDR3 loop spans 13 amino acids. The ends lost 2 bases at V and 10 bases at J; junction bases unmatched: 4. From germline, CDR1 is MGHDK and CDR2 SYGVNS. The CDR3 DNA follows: TGTGCCAGCAGTGAACGCCAGGGGGTAAAACTGTTTTTT. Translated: CASSERQGVKLFF.

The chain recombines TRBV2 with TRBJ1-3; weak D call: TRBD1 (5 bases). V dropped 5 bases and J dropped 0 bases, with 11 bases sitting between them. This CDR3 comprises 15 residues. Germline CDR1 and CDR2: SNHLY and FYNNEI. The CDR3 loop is CASSTTRVSGNTIYF. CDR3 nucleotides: TGTGCCAGCAGTACGACCAGGGTCTCTGGAAACACCATATATTTT.

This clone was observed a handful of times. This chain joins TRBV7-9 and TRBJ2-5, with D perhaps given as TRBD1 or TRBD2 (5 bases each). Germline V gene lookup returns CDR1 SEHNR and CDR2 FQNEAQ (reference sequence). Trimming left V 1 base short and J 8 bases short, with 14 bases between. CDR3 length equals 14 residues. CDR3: CASSLEWGSLTQYF. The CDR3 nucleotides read TGTGCCAGCAGCTTAGAATGGGGGAGCCTCACCCAGTACTTC.

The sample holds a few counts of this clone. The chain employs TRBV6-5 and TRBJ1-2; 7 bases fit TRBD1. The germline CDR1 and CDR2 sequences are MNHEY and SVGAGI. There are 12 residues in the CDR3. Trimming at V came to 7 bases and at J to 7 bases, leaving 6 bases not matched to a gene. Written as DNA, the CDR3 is TGTGCCAGCACCAAAAAGGGGGCTGGCTACACCTTC. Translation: CASTKKGAGYTF.

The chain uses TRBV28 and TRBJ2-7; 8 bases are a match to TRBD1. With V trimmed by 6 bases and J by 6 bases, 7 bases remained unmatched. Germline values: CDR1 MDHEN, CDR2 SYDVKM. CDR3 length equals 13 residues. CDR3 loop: CASRSTGVGEQYF. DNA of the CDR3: TGTGCCAGCAGATCGACAGGGGTGGGCGAGCAGTACTTC.

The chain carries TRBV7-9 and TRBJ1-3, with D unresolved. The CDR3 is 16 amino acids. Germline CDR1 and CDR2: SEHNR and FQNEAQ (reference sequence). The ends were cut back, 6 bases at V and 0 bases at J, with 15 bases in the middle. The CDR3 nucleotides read TGTGCCAGCAGTCCTTCGCGGGATTTCTCTGGAAACACCATATATTTT. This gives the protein CASSPSRDFSGNTIYF.

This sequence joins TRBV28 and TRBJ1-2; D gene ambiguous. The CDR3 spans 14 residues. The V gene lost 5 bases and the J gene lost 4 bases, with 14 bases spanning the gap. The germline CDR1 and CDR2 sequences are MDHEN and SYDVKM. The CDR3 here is CASSTKADGYGYTF. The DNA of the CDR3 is TGTGCCAGCAGTACGAAAGCTGACGGCTATGGCTACACCTTC.

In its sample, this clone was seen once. In DNA, the CDR3 is TGTGCCAGCAGTTACGATAGGCCGGCTGCCTACGAGCAGTACTTC. Translated: CASSYDRPAAYEQYF. The rearrangement joins TRBV6-6 to TRBJ2-7; D gene unclear. Deletions cut 2 bases from V and 2 bases from J, with 13 bases between. Germline CDR1 is MNHNY and CDR2 is SVGAGI (reference sequence). The length of the CDR3 is 15 residues.

CDR3: CASKNPVVRGYTF. DNA of the CDR3: TGTGCCAGCAAGAATCCGGTAGTTAGGGGCTACACCTTC. The V and J genes are TRBV6-5 and TRBJ1-2; D is unresolved. Germline values: CDR1 MNHEY, CDR2 SVGAGI. The CDR3 is 13 amino acids. Trimming left V 7 bases short and J 8 bases short, with 17 bases between.

This CDR3 reads CASIIGGAGQPQHF. The CDR3, as DNA: TGTGCCAGCATCATTGGGGGCGCGGGTCAGCCCCAGCATTTT. The chain has TRBV28 and TRBJ1-5, with a weak D call TRBD1 (6 bases). The germline V and J ends were trimmed by 7 bases and 6 bases, with 16 bases remaining between them. Germline-derived CDR1 and CDR2 are MDHEN and SYDVKM. The CDR3 spans 14 residues.

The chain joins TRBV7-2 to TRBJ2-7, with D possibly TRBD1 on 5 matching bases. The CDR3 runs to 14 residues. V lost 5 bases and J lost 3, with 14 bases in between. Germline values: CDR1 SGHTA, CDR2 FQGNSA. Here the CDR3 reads CASSLSTELYEQYF. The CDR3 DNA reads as TGTGCCAGCAGCCTCTCGACAGAGCTCTACGAGCAGTACTTC.

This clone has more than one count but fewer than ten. The DNA of the CDR3 is TGTGCCAGCAGTTTGGCTTCGGGGAATGGCTACACCTTC. Translating gives CASSLASGNGYTF. The chain employs TRBV6-5 and TRBJ1-2; D uncertain. The CDR3 runs to 13 residues. Germline V CDR1 and CDR2: MNHEY, SVGAGI. Between the trimmed V and J ends, which lost 4 bases and 6 bases, there was a span of 12 bases.

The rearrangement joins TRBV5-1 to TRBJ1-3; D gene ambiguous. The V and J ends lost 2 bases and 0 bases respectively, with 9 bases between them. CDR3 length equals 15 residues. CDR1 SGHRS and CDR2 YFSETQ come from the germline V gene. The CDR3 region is CASSFGELSGNTIYF. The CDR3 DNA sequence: TGCGCCAGCAGCTTCGGAGAACTCTCTGGAAACACCATATATTTT.

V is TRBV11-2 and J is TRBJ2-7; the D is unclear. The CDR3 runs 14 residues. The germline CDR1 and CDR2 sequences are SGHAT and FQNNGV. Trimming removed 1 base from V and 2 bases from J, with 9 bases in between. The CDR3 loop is CASSLVATAYEQYF. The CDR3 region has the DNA TGTGCCAGCAGCTTAGTGGCCACCGCCTACGAGCAGTACTTC.

CDR3 nucleotides: TGTGCCAGCAGTTTATTTGGGACGGTGAAGAACTATGGCTACACCTTC. Translating gives CASSLFGTVKNYGYTF. J is TRBJ1-2 and V is TRBV27; the D gene is possibly TRBD1 (5 bases). CDR1 and CDR2 from the germline V gene are MNHEY and SMNVEV (reference sequence). The CDR3 extends over 16 amino acids. Trimming took 1 base from V and 2 from J, leaving 14 bases between them.

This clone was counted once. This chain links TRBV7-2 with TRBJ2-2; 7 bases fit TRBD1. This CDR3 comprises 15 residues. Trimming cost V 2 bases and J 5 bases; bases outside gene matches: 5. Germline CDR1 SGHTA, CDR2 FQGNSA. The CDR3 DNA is TGTGCCAGCAGCTTACAGGGGGTTGGGACCGGGGAGCTGTTTTTT. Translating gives CASSLQGVGTGELFF.